The T cell receptor beta chain described here comes from a study of cytomegalovirus exposure and HLA in healthy donors. Trimming shortened V by 7 bases and J by 6 bases, and 12 bases separated the two germline ends. Germline-derived CDR1 and CDR2 are SNHLY and FYNNEI. The CDR3 runs 12 residues. The donors belonged to the roughly 110-subject validation cohort, separate from the approximately 670-subject first cohort. Clones were read by immunoSEQ multiplex PCR, and TCRdb kept only the in-frame ones, dropping some. The data show tens of thousands of clones, approximately 96% seen once. The clonotype comes from a man aged 18 to 29 in good health and CMV-seronegative. V gene TRBV2 combines with J gene TRBJ1-1; D gene uncertain. Sequenced input: PBMCs. This chain's CDR3 is CASMGGTAEAFF. The CDR3 DNA is TGTGCCAGCATGGGAGGAACAGCTGAAGCTTTCTTT.